A single sample is the source of the 32 T cell receptor beta chains below, sequenced in a study of T cells in Graves' hyperthyroidism and ophthalmopathy. The CDR3 regions of TCR beta were amplified from RNA transcripts. An initial round of RT-PCR targeting the TCR CDR3 relied on the HTBI primer set. Via MiXCR, TCRdb re-called the multiplex PCR reads, giving one row per CDR3 protein. The sample records roughly 570,000 distinct CDR3 sequences, 40% to 55% being singletons. Source material: peripheral blood or thyroid tissue (not recorded which). The source of these receptors is an adult woman with Graves' disease, either hyperthyroidism or ophthalmopathy (not recorded which).

The V call is TRBV25-1, the J call TRBJ1-1; D is ambiguous. The CDR3 runs 18 residues. Germline lookup yields CDR1 MGHDK and CDR2 SYGVNS. V was pared by 1 base and J by 2 bases, with 20 bases between. As DNA, the CDR3 is TGTGCCAGCAGTGAATCCGGACCTCCCTGGGAAATAAACACTGAAGCTTTCTTT. Translated, it gives CASSESGPPWEINTEAFF.

This clonotype was observed many times. The chain combines TRBV12-3 or TRBV12-4 with TRBJ1-5, with TRBD1 as a possible D gene (5 bases). The CDR3 length is 17 residues. V lost 5 bases and J 0 bases, leaving 17 bases between the germline ends. The CDR3 loop reads CASSPRGSSYSNQPQHF. In DNA, the CDR3 is TGTGCCAGCAGTCCCCGGGGGTCCTCATATAGCAATCAGCCCCAGCATTTT.

This clonotype was counted many times. The V call is TRBV11-2, the J call TRBJ2-7, with D unclear. The CDR3 totals 14 residues. CDR1 and CDR2 from the germline V gene are SGHAT and FQNNGV. Trimming pared 1 base from V and 5 bases from J, leaving 12 bases between. The CDR3: CASSLVVLRNEQYF. In nucleotides, the CDR3 is TGTGCCAGCAGCTTAGTAGTTTTGAGGAACGAGCAGTACTTC.

As concerns this clonotype: A much bigger clone sits one base away, suggesting this may be a read error. The CDR3 spells CASGVTGVTEAFF. CDR3 nucleotides: TGTGCCAGCGGGGTGACAGGGGTCACTGAAGCTTTCTTT. The genes are TRBV6-1 and TRBJ1-1, with 8 positions matching TRBD1. The CDR3 is made up of 13 amino acids. The V and J ends lost 8 bases and 4 bases, in that order; junction bases with no gene match: 6. Germline V gene sequence: CDR1 MNHNS, CDR2 SASEGT.

This clonotype turned up a few times. The chain uses TRBV19 and TRBJ2-5; D not resolved. This CDR3 has 15 residues. V lost 9 bases, J lost 1 base, and 18 bases lay in between. Germline values: CDR1 LNHDA, CDR2 SQIVND (reference sequence). As DNA, the CDR3 is TGTGCCAGCAGCTTAGACGCCCAGCGCCAAGAGACCCAGTACTTC. Translation: CASSLDAQRQETQYF.

This clonotype has ten or more counts. The chain has TRBV5-6 and TRBJ2-7; the D is unclear. With 1 base removed from V and 2 bases from J, the gap between germline ends came to 4 bases. This CDR3 region has 12 residues. The germline gives CDR1 SGHDT, CDR2 YYEEEE. Here the CDR3 DNA reads TGTGCCAGCAGCTTGAAGACCTACGAGCAGTACTTC. Amino acids: CASSLKTYEQYF.

This sequence joins TRBV9 and TRBJ2-5, with D perhaps TRBD1 (6 bases). From germline, CDR1 is SGDLS and CDR2 YYNGEE. The CDR3 is 15 amino acids. Trimming shortened V by 0 bases and J by 9 bases, and 18 bases separated the two germline ends. CDR3: CASSVEGDLFGPQYF. The CDR3 nucleotides read TGTGCCAGCAGCGTAGAGGGGGATCTGTTTGGGCCCCAGTACTTC.

This clonotype was found many times. The rearrangement uses TRBV6-5 and TRBJ2-7, with 8 positions matching TRBD1. Germline V CDR1 and CDR2: MNHEY, SVGAGI. CDR3 size: 14 residues. The junction had 4 bases not matched to a gene; V was cut back by 4 bases and J by 2 bases. The CDR3 region has the DNA TGTGCCAGCAGTTTCCGGGACAGGCCCTACGAGCAGTACTTC. Amino acids: CASSFRDRPYEQYF.

The V and J genes are TRBV10-3 and TRBJ2-5; D is possibly TRBD1 or TRBD2 (5 bases each). The V end lost 2 bases, the J end lost 7 bases, and 17 bases lay between the germline ends. CDR1 is ENHRY and CDR2 is SYGVKD in the germline V gene. This CDR3 has 15 residues. As DNA, the CDR3 is TGTGCCATCAGTGAGGAGGGGACGACAACGGGGACCCAGTACTTC. It specifies CAISEEGTTTGTQYF.

This clonotype was detected ten times or more. The chain has TRBV4-1 and TRBJ2-7, with 10 bases that match TRBD1. The CDR3 runs 17 residues. Germline V gives CDR1 MGHRA, CDR2 YSYEKL. V lost 1 base and J lost 3; bases outside the gene matches: 9. The chain's CDR3 is CASSQGKGDRGNYEQYF. CDR3 DNA: TGCGCCAGCAGCCAAGGAAAAGGGGACAGGGGCAACTACGAGCAGTACTTC.

This clonotype was seen many times. J is TRBJ2-5 and V is TRBV20-1; a weak D match, TRBD2 (6 bases). The CDR3 loop spans 14 amino acids. Germline V gene data show CDR1 as DFQATT and CDR2 as SNEGSKA (reference sequence). With 6 bases removed from V and 2 bases from J, the gap between germline ends came to 16 bases. CDR3 DNA sequence: TGCAGTGCCCCCCTCGGTAGCGGTCAAGAGACCCAGTACTTC. This gives the protein CSAPLGSGQETQYF.

The chain employs TRBV3-1 and TRBJ1-5, with D possibly matching TRBD1 (5 bases). Trimming removed 4 bases at V and 6 bases at J, with 10 bases between. This CDR3 has 13 residues. The germline CDR1 and CDR2 sequences are LGHDT and YNNKEL (reference sequence). Written as DNA, the CDR3 is TGTGCCAGCAGCCCCGCCGGGGGTCAGCCCCAGCATTTT. Translation gives CASSPAGGQPQHF.

J is TRBJ1-5 and V is TRBV10-3; tentative D call: TRBD1 (5 bases). Germline V gene data show CDR1 as ENHRY and CDR2 as SYGVKD. The CDR3 is 14 residues long. Trimming removed 3 bases from V and 5 bases from J, with 11 bases in between. The CDR3 loop is CAISDWGPDQPQHF. The CDR3, as DNA: TGTGCCATCAGTGATTGGGGCCCCGATCAGCCCCAGCATTTT.

A single count supports this clonotype. The chain combines TRBV2 with TRBJ1-1; tentatively, D is TRBD1 (5 bases). Germline CDR1 SNHLY, CDR2 FYNNEI. V lost 5 bases to trimming and J lost 1 base, with 14 bases between them. The CDR3 is made up of 15 amino acids. CDR3 nucleotide sequence: TGTGCCAGCAGTCCTACGGGGCACCAGAACACTGAAGCTTTCTTT. Translated, it gives CASSPTGHQNTEAFF.

The chain is built from TRBV6-1 and TRBJ2-7; D may be TRBD2 (5 bases). V dropped 5 bases and J dropped 3 bases, with 20 bases sitting between them. The CDR3 sequence is 16 residues long. The V gene's germline CDR1 is MNHNS and CDR2 SASEGT. The CDR3 region has the DNA TGTGCCAGCAGTAAGGGAGTCCGAATCAAGTTCTACGAGCAGTACTTC. It translates to CASSKGVRIKFYEQYF.

This chain links TRBV15 with TRBJ2-3; D is uncertain. CDR1 and CDR2 (germline): LNHNV, YYDKDF (reference sequence). The CDR3 sequence is 11 residues long. V was shortened by 5 bases and J by 2 bases, with 2 bases between the two germline ends. The chain's CDR3 is CATSLTDTQYF. The CDR3 nucleotides read TGTGCCACCAGCCTCACAGATACGCAGTATTTT.

The gene calls are TRBV12-3 or TRBV12-4 and TRBJ1-1; TRBD1 might be the D (5 bases). CDR3 length: 15 residues. The V end was cut by 3 bases, the J end by 0 bases, with 11 bases between. DNA of the CDR3: TGTGCCAGCAGTTTTTGGGGCAGCATGAACACTGAAGCTTTCTTT. It specifies CASSFWGSMNTEAFF.

This clonotype was recorded at least ten times. The rearrangement uses TRBV5-1 and TRBJ2-6, with D unresolved. There are 16 residues in the CDR3. Germline CDR1 reads SGHRS; CDR2 reads YFSETQ. Between the trimmed V and J ends, which lost 6 bases and 0 bases, there was a span of 13 bases. The CDR3 loop reads CASTSTLLSGANVLTF. The CDR3 DNA follows: TGCGCCAGCACCTCAACCCTCCTCTCTGGGGCCAACGTCCTGACTTTC.

The V call is TRBV20-1, the J call TRBJ1-1, with TRBD1 identical over 7 bases. Germline-derived CDR1 and CDR2 are DFQATT and SNEGSKA (reference sequence). This CDR3 spans 12 amino acids. CDR3 DNA sequence: TGCAGCCCCCAGGGGGTGGGCACTGAAGCTTTCTTT. As protein: CSPQGVGTEAFF.

In its sample, this clonotype was seen many times. The J gene is TRBJ2-6, the V gene TRBV7-9; TRBD1 might be the D (6 bases). The CDR3 length is 21 residues. V lost 3 bases to trimming and J lost 0 bases, with 24 bases between them. Germline values: CDR1 SEHNR, CDR2 FQNEAQ (reference sequence). CDR3 in amino acids: CASSLGSITGPIRSGANVLTF. CDR3 bases: TGTGCCAGCAGCTTGGGGTCGATAACAGGGCCCATACGCTCTGGGGCCAACGTCCTGACTTTC.

This chain connects TRBV7-9 to TRBJ1-5; 12 bases map to TRBD1. The length of the CDR3 is 16 residues. J gave up 4 bases and V 5 bases, and 6 bases lay outside the gene matches. From germline, CDR1 is SEHNR and CDR2 FQNEAQ (reference sequence). The CDR3 protein is CASSHRDRGRNQPQHF. The CDR3 DNA reads TGTGCCAGCAGCCACCGGGACAGGGGGCGAAATCAGCCCCAGCATTTT.

The chain is built from TRBV29-1 and TRBJ2-5, with D maybe TRBD1 (6 bases). CDR3 size: 12 residues. V lost 7 bases and J 4 bases, leaving 13 bases between the germline ends. Germline V gives CDR1 SQVTM, CDR2 ANQGSEA. In nucleotides, the CDR3 is TGCAGCGCTCACAGGGTTGGAGAGACCCAGTACTTC. As protein: CSAHRVGETQYF.

About this clonotype: A much larger clonotype is one base distant, so this may be a read error. The chain carries TRBV12-3 or TRBV12-4 and TRBJ1-2; D is perhaps TRBD1 (5 bases). The ends were cut back, 2 bases at V and 4 bases at J, with 11 bases in the middle. The CDR3 has 14 amino acids. CDR3 in amino acids: CASSLKGASYGYTF. CDR3 DNA sequence: TGTGCCAGCAGTTTAAAAGGGGCCAGCTATGGCTACACCTTC.

The V call is TRBV7-2, the J call TRBJ1-5, with TRBD1 matching over 10 bases. This CDR3 region has 17 residues. V was clipped by 5 bases and J by 4 bases; unmatched bases: 11. Germline V gene lookup returns CDR1 SGHTA and CDR2 FQGNSA. The CDR3 spells CASSEGQGLGENQPQHF. DNA of the CDR3: TGTGCCAGCAGCGAGGGACAGGGGCTCGGCGAGAATCAGCCCCAGCATTTT.

This clonotype was observed many times. This chain links TRBV5-8 with TRBJ2-7; possible D gene TRBD2, 5 bases. V dropped 2 bases and J dropped 6 bases, with 18 bases sitting between them. The germline CDR1 and CDR2 sequences are SGHTS and YDEGEE. CDR3 length equals 15 residues. Here the CDR3 reads CASSFQLDVPSEQYF. The DNA of the CDR3 is TGTGCCAGCAGCTTCCAACTAGATGTTCCCAGCGAGCAGTACTTC. The variable domain in full, completed from reference TRBV5-8 and TRBJ2-7, reads EAGVTQSPTHLIKTRGQQATLRCSPISGHTSVYWYQQALGLGLQFLLWYDEGEERNRGNFPPRFSGRQFPNYSSELNVNALELEDSALYLCASSFQLDVPSEQYFGPGTRLTVT.

This clonotype was detected many times. The chain has TRBV19 and TRBJ1-1, with D perhaps matching TRBD1 (5 bases). Trimming removed 6 bases at V and 4 bases at J, with 12 bases between. The CDR3 is 13 amino acids. Looked up from germline, CDR1 is LNHDA and CDR2 is SQIVND (reference sequence). The CDR3 sequence: CASSLQRGTEAFF. As DNA, the CDR3 is TGTGCCAGTAGCCTACAGAGGGGCACTGAAGCTTTCTTT.

This clonotype has only a few counts. The V call is TRBV19, the J call TRBJ2-1, with 7 bases fitting TRBD2. V shed 1 base, J shed 4 bases, and the junction held 4 bases outside the gene matches. Germline lookup yields CDR1 LNHDA and CDR2 SQIVND (reference sequence). This CDR3 comprises 15 residues. CDR3 residues: CASSIAGLSYNEQFF. The CDR3 bases are TGTGCCAGTAGTATAGCGGGACTATCTTACAATGAGCAGTTCTTC.

Notes on this clonotype: A much larger clone lies one base from this, so it may be a read error. CDR3 bases: TGTGCCAGCAGCCAAGAGATGGTAGAGTACGAAAAACTGTTTTTT. This sequence encodes CASSQEMVEYEKLFF. The chain recombines TRBV5-5 with TRBJ1-4, with D hard to call. V was cut by 4 bases and J by 8 bases, with 18 bases left in between. CDR1 and CDR2 from the germline V gene are SGHKS and YYEKEE (reference sequence). The CDR3 runs 15 residues.

The sample holds many counts of this clonotype. CDR3 nucleotide sequence: TGTGCCAGCAGCTTAATGGGGGGAAGGAACACTGAAGCTTTCTTT. Translation: CASSLMGGRNTEAFF. This sequence joins TRBV7-3 and TRBJ1-1; TRBD1 is a possible D gene (5 bases). The CDR3 runs to 15 residues. Germline assignment: CDR1 SGHTA and CDR2 FQGTGA. V gave up 1 base and J gave up 1 base, with 10 bases separating them.

The chain joins TRBV29-1 to TRBJ1-1, with D unclear. V shed 3 bases and J shed 3 bases, with 11 bases lying between them. The CDR3 sequence is 13 residues long. Germline CDR1 is SQVTM and CDR2 is ANQGSEA. The CDR3 region has the DNA TGCAGCGTTGACGGGCTGGGCGACACTGAAGCTTTCTTT. Its protein product is CSVDGLGDTEAFF.

This clonotype came up many times. This sequence joins TRBV20-1 and TRBJ2-2; a weak D match, TRBD1 (5 bases). The V gene's germline CDR1 is DFQATT and CDR2 SNEGSKA (reference sequence). V was clipped by 0 bases and J by 5 bases, with 7 bases between them. This CDR3 has 13 residues. The DNA for the CDR3 is TGCAGTGCTAGAGATCCAGGGACCGGGGAGCTGTTTTTT. The encoded protein is CSARDPGTGELFF.

The V call is TRBV7-6, the J call TRBJ2-5, with 10 bases aligning to TRBD2. The length of the CDR3 is 15 residues. J gave up 5 bases and V 5 bases, and 8 bases lay outside the gene matches. CDR1 and CDR2 from the germline V gene are SGHVS and FNYEAQ. Here the CDR3 reads CASSPRRLAGETQYF. The CDR3 nucleotides read TGTGCCAGCAGCCCACGGCGACTAGCGGGTGAGACCCAGTACTTC.